This TCR beta chain stems from a study of cytomegalovirus exposure and HLA in healthy donors. Turning to the study itself: The 90 to 150 validation repertoires used the same platform as the 666 first-cohort repertoires, a later analysis reported. Whole-study results and caveats: Published work reported that the classifier diagnosed cytomegalovirus status with high specificity and sensitivity.

On this clone: Its antigen is undetermined.

Profiled with immunoSEQ multiplex PCR; TCRdb holds only in-frame clones, not every one. The profile shows 200,000 to 300,000 clones, about 90% of them singletons. Germline V CDR1 and CDR2: SNHLY, FYNNEI. The CDR3 is made up of 16 amino acids. V dropped 9 bases and J dropped 5; count of bases not matched to a gene: 19. The TCR sequence derives from a woman in her twenties or thirties in good health and CMV-seronegative. The chain recombines TRBV2 with TRBJ2-7; 7 positions match TRBD2. Sequenced material: PBMCs. CDR3: CARSIPSTGTIDEQYF. The CDR3 DNA sequence: TGTGCCAGGTCCATCCCCAGTACCGGGACTATCGACGAGCAGTACTTC.